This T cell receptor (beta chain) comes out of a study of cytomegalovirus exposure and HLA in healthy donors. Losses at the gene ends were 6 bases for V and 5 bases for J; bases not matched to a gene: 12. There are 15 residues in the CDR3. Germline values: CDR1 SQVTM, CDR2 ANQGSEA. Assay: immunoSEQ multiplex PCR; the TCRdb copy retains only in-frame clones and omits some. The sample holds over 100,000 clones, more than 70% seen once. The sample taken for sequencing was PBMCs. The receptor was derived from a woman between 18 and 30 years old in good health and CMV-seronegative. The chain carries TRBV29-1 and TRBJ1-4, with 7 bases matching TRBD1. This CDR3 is CSVAGTDTLNEKLFF. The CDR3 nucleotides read TGCAGCGTCGCCGGGACAGACACCTTGAATGAAAAACTGTTTTTT.